One sample yielded the 27 T cell receptor beta chains listed below, sequenced in a study of OX40 agonist ivuxolimab in advanced cancers. Profiling relied on immunoSEQ multiplex PCR, and the TCRdb table lists in-frame clones only, not all of them. The repertoire includes about 48,000 clones, about 88% of them detected once, and 0.95% to 1.3% sits in the top ten. The starting material was CD4+ or CD8+ T cells sorted from blood, obtained in a trial of the OX40 agonist ivuxolimab. The receptor source for this set is an adult with an advanced solid tumor such as melanoma, head and neck, liver or kidney cancer.

This clone was detected a few times. The chain links TRBV25-1 to TRBJ2-7; the D gene could be TRBD1 or TRBD2 (5 bases each). Germline lookup yields CDR1 MGHDK and CDR2 SYGVNS. There are 15 residues in the CDR3. With 3 bases removed from V and 1 base from J, the gap between germline ends came to 13 bases. The CDR3 protein is CASSDNRDLSYEQYF. The CDR3 DNA sequence: TGTGCCAGCAGTGACAACCGGGACCTTTCCTACGAGCAGTACTTC.

This rearrangement joins TRBV6-1 to TRBJ2-4; D uncertain. Germline V CDR1 and CDR2: MNHNS, SASEGT. This CDR3 comprises 11 residues. Deletions cut 0 bases from V and 9 bases from J, with 3 bases between. CDR3 amino acids: CASSEAVIQYF. For the CDR3, the DNA is TGTGCCAGCAGTGAAGCGGTCATTCAGTACTTC.

The chain couples TRBV7-9 to TRBJ2-1; 8 bases match TRBD2. The germline V gene encodes CDR1 SEHNR and CDR2 FQNEAQ (reference sequence). This CDR3 region has 17 residues. V lost 0 bases to trimming and J lost 8 bases; unmatched junction nucleotides: 12. CDR3 DNA sequence: TGTGCCAGCAGCTTAGCGGCCAGCGGGAGAAGAACGCATGAGCAGTTCTTC. Protein sequence: CASSLAASGRRTHEQFF.

Only one count was recorded for this clone. This chain links TRBV29-1 with TRBJ2-5, with TRBD1 identical over 8 bases. CDR1 and CDR2 from the germline V gene are SQVTM and ANQGSEA. The ends lost 2 bases at V and 5 bases at J; junction bases unmatched: 16. The CDR3 is 17 amino acids. The CDR3 is CSVELGQGAGIGETQYF. DNA for the CDR3: TGCAGCGTTGAACTGGGTCAGGGGGCAGGGATTGGGGAGACCCAGTACTTC.

J is TRBJ2-3 and V is TRBV14; D is ambiguous. This CDR3 is built from 12 residues. V was trimmed by 2 bases and J by 8 bases, leaving 8 bases between them. Germline assignment: CDR1 SGHDN and CDR2 FVKESK. The DNA for the CDR3 is TGTGCCAGCAGCCAATTCGGTGGTACGCAGTATTTT. This codes for CASSQFGGTQYF. The complete variable domain, with remaining parts taken from reference TRBV14 and TRBJ2-3, reads EAGVTQFPSHSVIEKGQTVTLRCDPISGHDNLYWYRRVMGKEIKFLLHFVKESKQDESGMPNNRFLAERTGGTYSTLKVQPAELEDSGVYFCASSQFGGTQYFGPGTRLTVL.

The chain joins TRBV19 to TRBJ2-7, with unresolved D. The germline V gene has CDR1 LNHDA and CDR2 SQIVND (reference sequence). V shed 4 bases and J shed 0 bases, with 10 bases lying between them. The CDR3 contains 14 residues. CDR3 amino acids: CASSNRLSSYEQYF. CDR3 nucleotide sequence: TGTGCCAGTAGTAATCGACTCAGCTCCTACGAGCAGTACTTC.

The chain recombines TRBV5-4 with TRBJ2-5, with 7 bases aligning to TRBD1. This CDR3 contains 14 residues. Looked up from germline, CDR1 is SGHNT and CDR2 is YYREEE (reference sequence). V lost 5 bases to trimming and J lost 2 bases; unmatched junction nucleotides: 6. For the CDR3, the DNA is TGTGCCAGCAGGGGGAAGGGGGCACAAGAGACCCAGTACTTC. Its translation is CASRGKGAQETQYF.

This chain links TRBV29-1 with TRBJ2-5; possibly TRBD1 for D (6 bases). CDR3 size: 12 residues. Trimming cost V 4 bases and J 4 bases, with 10 bases left between them. Germline CDR1 is SQVTM and CDR2 is ANQGSEA. CDR3 sequence reads: CSVGARGETQYF. The CDR3 DNA is TGCAGCGTTGGGGCCAGGGGAGAGACCCAGTACTTC.

The chain combines TRBV10-3 with TRBJ1-1; tentative D call: TRBD1 (5 bases). Germline lookup yields CDR1 ENHRY and CDR2 SYGVKD. The CDR3 is 16 amino acids. The V end lost 7 bases, the J end lost 3 bases, and 21 bases lay between the germline ends. The CDR3 sequence is CAIKGRTGTLHTEAFF. Here the CDR3 DNA reads TGTGCCATCAAAGGTCGAACCGGGACCCTCCACACTGAAGCTTTCTTT.

The CDR3 reads CASSPSQGWEQYF. CDR3 nucleotides: TGTGCCAGCTCACCATCACAGGGATGGGAGCAGTACTTC. This sequence joins TRBV18 and TRBJ2-7, with D maybe TRBD1 (6 bases). This CDR3 is built from 13 residues. The germline V and J ends were trimmed by 2 bases and 7 bases, with 12 bases remaining between them. From germline, CDR1 is KGHSH and CDR2 LQKENI.

This sequence joins TRBV30 and TRBJ1-2; no clear D gene. Germline CDR1 reads GTSNPN; CDR2 reads SVGIG (reference sequence). The CDR3 runs 11 residues. The V end lost 2 bases, the J end lost 4 bases, and 5 bases lay between the germline ends. The CDR3 sequence is CAWSRTYGYTF. The CDR3, as DNA: TGTGCCTGGAGTCGGACCTATGGCTACACCTTC.

There are a few counts of this clone. CDR3 DNA sequence: TGTGCCAGCAGATCAGCCGGGACGGGGGGCTCCTACGAGCAGTACTTC. Its protein is CASRSAGTGGSYEQYF. V is TRBV2 and J is TRBJ2-7, with 7 nucleotides matching TRBD2. The V segment lost 6 bases and the J segment 0 bases; nucleotides outside the gene matches: 11. The germline V gene encodes CDR1 SNHLY and CDR2 FYNNEI. This CDR3 spans 16 amino acids.

This clone has only a few counts. The gene calls are TRBV28 and TRBJ1-4; D is undetermined. In germline, CDR1 is MDHEN, CDR2 SYDVKM. With 3 bases removed from V and 10 bases from J, the gap between germline ends came to 12 bases. This CDR3 is 13 amino acids long. The CDR3 loop reads CASSFTLTRKLFF. CDR3 coding DNA: TGTGCCAGCAGTTTCACCCTCACACGAAAACTGTTTTTT.

The chain has TRBV6-1 and TRBJ2-7, with D hard to call. The ends were cut back, 2 bases at V and 0 bases at J, with 5 bases in the middle. Germline V lookup: CDR1 MNHNS, CDR2 SASEGT. This CDR3 is built from 13 residues. The CDR3 DNA reads as TGTGCCAGCAGTGAAACAGCCTCCTACGAGCAGTACTTC. Translation gives CASSETASYEQYF.

The chain recombines TRBV2 with TRBJ2-7, with D unresolved. Trimming removed 5 bases at V and 2 bases at J, with 4 bases between. The CDR3 has 11 residues. Germline loops: CDR1 SNHLY, CDR2 FYNNEI. The chain's CDR3 is CASSKTYEQYF. For the CDR3, the DNA is TGTGCCAGCAGTAAAACCTACGAGCAGTACTTC.

The chain joins TRBV30 to TRBJ1-2, with 7 bases matching TRBD1. Trimming took 4 bases from V and 4 from J; bases not matched to a gene: 12. The CDR3 is 15 amino acids. Per the germline V gene, CDR1 is GTSNPN and CDR2 is SVGIG (reference sequence). The CDR3 region is CAWTRGTDFFYGYTF. CDR3 sequence (DNA): TGTGCCTGGACCCGAGGGACAGATTTTTTCTATGGCTACACCTTC. Filled out from reference TRBV30 and TRBJ1-2, the complete variable domain reads SQTIHQWPATLVQPVGSPLSLECTVEGTSNPNLYWYRQAAGRGLQLLFYSVGIGQISSEVPQNLSASRPQDRQFILSSKKLLLSDSGFYLCAWTRGTDFFYGYTFGSGTRLTVV.

V gene TRBV18 combines with J gene TRBJ1-1, with D tentatively TRBD1 (6 bases). V gave up 6 bases and J gave up 0 bases, with 14 bases separating them. This CDR3 has 15 residues. From germline, CDR1 is KGHSH and CDR2 LQKENI. Here the CDR3 reads CASSKDKGVNTEAFF. The CDR3 coding sequence is TGTGCCAGCTCTAAAGACAAGGGGGTGAACACTGAAGCTTTCTTT.

The rearrangement uses TRBV7-3 and TRBJ1-2, with a possible D match to TRBD1 (5 bases). Trimming shortened V by 2 bases and J by 4 bases, and 11 bases separated the two germline ends. The germline V gene encodes CDR1 SGHTA and CDR2 FQGTGA. The CDR3 runs to 14 residues. As DNA, the CDR3 is TGTGCCAGCAGCTTAGGGCCAGGGAGCTATGGCTACACCTTC. Translation gives CASSLGPGSYGYTF.

The chain has TRBV7-3 and TRBJ2-2, with 8 bases aligning to TRBD1. The V segment lost 0 bases and the J segment 6 bases; nucleotides outside the gene matches: 9. This CDR3 has 17 residues. Germline V lookup: CDR1 SGHTA, CDR2 FQGTGA. This CDR3 is CASSLTETGVGPGELFF. The CDR3 bases are TGTGCCAGCAGCTTAACGGAGACAGGGGTGGGACCCGGGGAGCTGTTTTTT.

The chain links TRBV6-6 to TRBJ1-5; D might be TRBD1 (5 bases). Germline assignment: CDR1 MNHNY and CDR2 SVGAGI (reference sequence). The CDR3 is 16 amino acids. Trimming took off 5 bases at V and 0 bases at J, with 14 bases between the two ends. CDR3 amino acids: CASSPQGFGSNQPQHF. The CDR3 coding sequence is TGTGCCAGCAGTCCCCAGGGATTCGGTAGCAATCAGCCCCAGCATTTT.

This chain connects TRBV10-3 to TRBJ2-5; 8 bases are shared with TRBD1. CDR1 is ENHRY, CDR2 SYGVKD, per germline. This CDR3 is 13 amino acids long. The trim removed 9 bases at V and 5 bases at J, leaving 8 bases unmatched. CDR3 region: CAINPSGGETQYF. CDR3 DNA: TGTGCCATTAACCCTTCAGGGGGCGAGACCCAGTACTTC.

V and J are TRBV6-6 and TRBJ2-2; 8 nucleotides match TRBD2. From germline, CDR1 is MNHNY and CDR2 SVGAGI (reference sequence). J lost 0 bases, V lost 6 bases, and 3 bases had no gene match. The CDR3 is 15 residues long. The CDR3 nucleotides read TGTGCCAGCAGACTAGCGGTCACGAACACCGGGGAGCTGTTTTTT. Translated, it gives CASRLAVTNTGELFF.

The V and J genes are TRBV7-3 and TRBJ1-1; D not resolved. Germline V gives CDR1 SGHTA, CDR2 FQGTGA. V was trimmed by 4 bases and J by 11 bases, leaving 17 bases between them. The length of the CDR3 is 13 residues. The CDR3 coding sequence is TGTGCCAGCAGCTCCGGACGTATGGATGAGGCTTTCTTT. It codes for CASSSGRMDEAFF.

The chain joins TRBV5-1 to TRBJ2-7; TRBD2 agrees at 10 bases. CDR1 and CDR2 from the germline V gene are SGHRS and YFSETQ. The ends lost 0 bases at V and 6 bases at J; junction bases unmatched: 12. The CDR3 sequence is 17 residues long. The CDR3 DNA reads as TGCGCCAGCAGCTTGGGGCCTCTAGCGGGAGAACGTGGCGAGCAGTACTTC. Amino acids: CASSLGPLAGERGEQYF.

The CDR3 is CASSLDGGNTEAFF. CDR3 DNA sequence: TGTGCCAGCAGCTTAGATGGGGGTAACACTGAAGCTTTCTTT. The chain employs TRBV11-2 and TRBJ1-1; D is possibly TRBD1 (5 bases). The V end was cut by 0 bases, the J end by 2 bases, with 7 bases between. The length of the CDR3 is 14 residues. CDR1 SGHAT and CDR2 FQNNGV come from the germline V gene.

The chain has TRBV4-1 and TRBJ2-7; a possible D gene is TRBD1 (5 bases). The V and J ends lost 3 bases and 0 bases respectively, with 18 bases between them. CDR1 and CDR2 from the germline V gene are MGHRA and YSYEKL. The length of the CDR3 is 17 residues. CDR3 DNA sequence: TGCGCCAGCAGCCAGTCCCCAATAGGGGTTAGCTCCTACGAGCAGTACTTC. Residues: CASSQSPIGVSSYEQYF.

The V and J genes are TRBV6-5 and TRBJ2-5; the match to TRBD2 covers 8 bases. Germline lookup yields CDR1 MNHEY and CDR2 SVGAGI. CDR3 length: 14 residues. V shed 7 bases and J 3 bases; nucleotides not matched to a gene: 7. The CDR3 nucleotides are TGTGCCAGCAAACTTAGCGGGGCCAAAGAGACCCAGTACTTC. It translates to CASKLSGAKETQYF.